This T cell receptor (beta chain) was sequenced during a study of beta chain features in type 1 diabetes. Overall study findings and caveats: Sequencing used cDNA, and cells with high TCR expression could therefore be over-represented. TCRB CDR3s were moderately but significantly shorter in Type 1 diabetes patients in all four CD4+ subsets. Whether HLA type influences TCRB rearrangement remained unresolved here.

Expressed TCRB transcripts got sequenced, as all isolated RNA was reverse transcribed. The data were produced by immunoSEQ multiplex PCR, yet TCRdb's version contains in-frame clones alone and is incomplete. The sample consists of approximately 130,000 clones, around a sixth of them appearing once. Deletions cut 1 base from V and 5 bases from J, with 16 bases between. CDR1 and CDR2 from the germline V gene are SGHDT and YYEEEE. This CDR3 region has 16 residues. This clone was picked up a small number of times. What it binds is not known. The chain joins TRBV5-6 to TRBJ2-1; the D call may be TRBD1 or TRBD2 (5 bases each). Material: central memory CD4+ T cells from blood. The TCR was taken from a man between 18 and 35 years old with type 1 diabetes. The CDR3 spells CASSLLSRVGHNEQFF. For the CDR3, the DNA is TGTGCCAGCAGCTTGCTGTCCAGGGTGGGACACAATGAGCAGTTCTTC.